The source of this T cell receptor (beta chain) is a study of blood T cell repertoires in COVID-19. Study background: Italy, Spain and the United States were the sources of the convalescent and acute COVID-19 samples. Sample material is recorded as cDNA or gDNA derived from T cells, B-cell-depleted T cells, or PBMCs.

CDR1 is MNHEY and CDR2 is SVGAGI in the germline V gene. The V gene lost 6 bases and the J gene lost 7 bases, with 21 bases spanning the gap. The CDR3 totals 15 residues. Original processing notes: Amplification with reference gene primers provided the estimates of nucleated cell counts. Clones were read by immunoSEQ multiplex PCR, and TCRdb kept only the in-frame ones, dropping some. The V and J calls and clone size are taken from that table; D and trimming were inferred from the DNA. The data contain about 150,000 clones, 87% of them singletons. The sample was peripheral blood. The rearrangement uses TRBV6-5 and TRBJ2-5; perhaps TRBD2 as D (7 bases). This receptor was taken from a human donor in a cohort sampled during active COVID-19. The CDR3 sequence: CASRSKGGASGTQYF. The CDR3 nucleotides are TGTGCCAGCAGGTCCAAGGGGGGGGCATCGGGGACCCAGTACTTC.